The sequence of this T cell receptor beta chain was determined in a study of graft-versus-host responses after intestinal transplantation. Study-level points and caveats: The authors found GvH clones in recipient marrow, some appearing first in ileum or blood.

Germline CDR1 LNHNV, CDR2 YYDKDF (reference sequence). CDR3 length: 16 residues. V shed 0 bases and J 5 bases; nucleotides not matched to a gene: 9. Concerning this clone: Its antigen remains unidentified.

Assay used: immunoSEQ multiplex PCR; TCRdb lists only in-frame clones, some missing. The table includes approximately 77,000 clones, roughly 91% detected once. This chain connects TRBV15 to TRBJ2-7; the match to TRBD1 covers 8 bases. This TCR came from a human donor who received an intestinal transplant. The sequences come from unstimulated CD4+ T cells sorted from spleen or lymph node cells, collected before intestinal transplant. Here the CDR3 reads CATSRDRGQGRHEQYF. CDR3 sequence (DNA): TGTGCCACCAGCAGAGATCGAGGACAGGGTCGGCACGAGCAGTACTTC.